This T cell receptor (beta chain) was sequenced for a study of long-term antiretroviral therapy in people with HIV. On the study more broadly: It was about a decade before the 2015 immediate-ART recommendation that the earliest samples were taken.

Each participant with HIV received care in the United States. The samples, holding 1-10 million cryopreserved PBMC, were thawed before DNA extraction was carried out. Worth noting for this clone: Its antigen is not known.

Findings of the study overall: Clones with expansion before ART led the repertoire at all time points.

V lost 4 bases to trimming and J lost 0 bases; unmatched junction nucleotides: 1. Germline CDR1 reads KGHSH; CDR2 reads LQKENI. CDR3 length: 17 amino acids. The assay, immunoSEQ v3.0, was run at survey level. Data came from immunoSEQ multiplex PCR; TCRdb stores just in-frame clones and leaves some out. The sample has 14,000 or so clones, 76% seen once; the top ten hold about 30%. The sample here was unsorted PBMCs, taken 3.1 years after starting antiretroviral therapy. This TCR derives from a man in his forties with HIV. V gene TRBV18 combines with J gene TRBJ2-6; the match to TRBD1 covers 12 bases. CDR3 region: CASSQGQGASGANVLTF. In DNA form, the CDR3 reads TGTGCCAGCTCACAGGGACAGGGGGCCTCTGGGGCCAACGTCCTGACTTTC.